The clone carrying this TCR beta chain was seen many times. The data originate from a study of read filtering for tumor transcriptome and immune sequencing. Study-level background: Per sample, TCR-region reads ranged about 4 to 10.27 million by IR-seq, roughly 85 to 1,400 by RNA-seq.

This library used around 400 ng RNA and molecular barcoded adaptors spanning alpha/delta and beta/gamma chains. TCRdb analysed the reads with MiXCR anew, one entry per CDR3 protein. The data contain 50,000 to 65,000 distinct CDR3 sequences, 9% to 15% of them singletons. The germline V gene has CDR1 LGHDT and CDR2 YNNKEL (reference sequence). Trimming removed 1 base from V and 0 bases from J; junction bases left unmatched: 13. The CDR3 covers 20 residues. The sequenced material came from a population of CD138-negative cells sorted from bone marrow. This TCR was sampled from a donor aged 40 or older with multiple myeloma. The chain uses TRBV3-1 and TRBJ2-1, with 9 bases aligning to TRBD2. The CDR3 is CASSQGSGGPPSSSYNEQFF. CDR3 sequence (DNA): TGTGCCAGCAGCCAAGGGAGCGGGGGGCCGCCATCGAGCTCCTACAATGAGCAGTTCTTC.